A single sample is the source of the 13 T cell receptor beta chains below, sequenced in a study of blood T cell repertoires in COVID-19. Some clones are missing from TCRdb's copy, which holds only in-frame ones; the method was immunoSEQ multiplex PCR. The sample shows over 150,000 clones, about 86% of them seen only once. Sequencing was carried out using peripheral blood. The receptors derive from a man aged 50 to 59 with active or convalescent COVID-19.

The rearrangement links TRBV6-5 to TRBJ1-6; D is unclear. This CDR3 contains 12 residues. Germline CDR1 is MNHEY and CDR2 is SVGAGI. The V end lost 11 bases, the J end lost 4 bases, and 9 bases lay between the germline ends. The CDR3 coding sequence is TGTGCCGAGGGCCAGTATAATTCACCCCTCCACTTT. Protein: CAEGQYNSPLHF.

The rearrangement uses TRBV28 and TRBJ2-5; 8 bases agree with TRBD2. Trimming at V came to 6 bases and at J to 2 bases, leaving 5 bases not matched to a gene. The CDR3 extends over 14 amino acids. CDR1 MDHEN and CDR2 SYDVKM come from the germline V gene. The CDR3 coding sequence is TGTGCCAGCAGCATAGCGGGGTCTCAAGAGACCCAGTACTTC. Translated: CASSIAGSQETQYF.

In DNA form, the CDR3 reads TGTGCCACCAGTCTCCCAGGACAGGGGTACCAAGAGACCCAGTACTTC. It codes for CATSLPGQGYQETQYF. The chain employs TRBV24-1 and TRBJ2-5; 9 positions match TRBD1. The CDR3 runs 16 residues. Germline CDR1 reads KGHDR; CDR2 reads SFDVKD. After removal of 6 bases from V and 0 bases from J, the junction contained 7 bases not matched to a gene.

The chain links TRBV6-5 to TRBJ1-2, with 8 positions matching TRBD1. The junction had 2 bases not matched to a gene; V was cut back by 2 bases and J by 3 bases. From germline, CDR1 is MNHEY and CDR2 SVGAGI. The CDR3 is made up of 14 amino acids. The CDR3 sequence: CASSYRQGHYGYTF. The CDR3 coding sequence is TGTGCCAGCAGTTACAGACAGGGGCACTATGGCTACACCTTC.

The chain has TRBV5-5 and TRBJ1-1, with 8 bases matching TRBD1. The germline gives CDR1 SGHKS, CDR2 YYEKEE (reference sequence). The CDR3 sequence is 15 residues long. V lost 5 bases and J lost 5; bases outside the gene matches: 11. The DNA of the CDR3 is TGTGCCAGCAGTTACAGTCCAGGGGGCGCGACTGAAGCTTTCTTT. As protein: CASSYSPGGATEAFF. Based on the CDR3 plus reference TRBV5-5 and TRBJ1-1, the full variable domain is DAGVTQSPTHLIKTRGQQVTLRCSPISGHKSVSWYQQVLGQGPQFIFQYYEKEERGRGNFPDRFSARQFPNYSSELNVNALLLGDSALYLCASSYSPGGATEAFFGQGTRLTVV.

This chain connects TRBV30 to TRBJ1-2, with D unresolved. The CDR3 runs to 11 residues. The V and J ends lost 1 base and 4 bases respectively, with 4 bases between them. Germline CDR1 and CDR2: GTSNPN and SVGIG (reference sequence). The DNA of the CDR3 is TGTGCCTGGAGTGACAGCTATGGCTACACCTTC. Its protein is CAWSDSYGYTF.

The chain has TRBV6-5 and TRBJ1-2; 7 bases line up with TRBD1. The germline V gene has CDR1 MNHEY and CDR2 SVGAGI. This CDR3 region has 13 residues. The ends lost 7 bases at V and 3 bases at J; junction bases unmatched: 5. CDR3 protein: CASTPTGHYGYTF. CDR3 nucleotide sequence: TGTGCCAGCACCCCGACAGGGCACTATGGCTACACCTTC.

This chain uses TRBV6-5 with TRBJ2-2; 8 nucleotides agree with TRBD2. V was clipped by 5 bases and J by 6 bases; unmatched bases: 5. The CDR3 has 14 amino acids. Germline assignment: CDR1 MNHEY and CDR2 SVGAGI. Written as DNA, the CDR3 is TGTGCCAGCAGTCCGGGACTAGACCCCGGGGAGCTGTTTTTT. It specifies CASSPGLDPGELFF.

The rearrangement joins TRBV6-5 to TRBJ2-7, with 12 bases matching TRBD1. There are 14 residues in the CDR3. CDR1 and CDR2 (germline): MNHEY, SVGAGI. Germline trimming cut 6 bases from V and 4 bases from J; bases unmatched to any gene: 4. The CDR3 loop is CASRGQGAYYEQYF. As DNA, the CDR3 is TGTGCCAGCAGGGGACAGGGGGCTTATTACGAGCAGTACTTC.

J is TRBJ1-1 and V is TRBV2; D might be TRBD1 (6 bases). This CDR3 is 14 amino acids long. The germline V and J ends were trimmed by 3 bases and 1 base, with 9 bases remaining between them. Germline values: CDR1 SNHLY, CDR2 FYNNEI. CDR3 in amino acids: CASSEDRQNTEAFF. CDR3 in DNA: TGTGCCAGCAGTGAGGACAGACAGAACACTGAAGCTTTCTTT.

The genes are TRBV12-3 or TRBV12-4 and TRBJ2-7, with 8 bases aligning to TRBD1. The V gene end was trimmed by 3 bases and the J gene end by 6 bases; junction bases not matched to a gene: 4. The CDR3 length is 13 residues. The CDR3 DNA reads as TGTGCCAGCAGTTTCGTCAGGGGGCGCGAGCAGTACTTC. Translation: CASSFVRGREQYF.

This sequence joins TRBV9 and TRBJ2-3; 9 nucleotides match TRBD2. CDR1 is SGDLS and CDR2 is YYNGEE in the germline V gene. The CDR3 sequence is 17 residues long. The ends lost 2 bases at V and 4 bases at J; junction bases unmatched: 11. The DNA of the CDR3 is TGTGCCAGCAGCGTCCGGGACTGGACTAGCGCGGCAGATACGCAGTATTTT. The encoded protein is CASSVRDWTSAADTQYF.

V gene TRBV15 combines with J gene TRBJ1-1; D call uncertain. CDR3 size: 15 residues. The V gene's germline CDR1 is LNHNV and CDR2 YYDKDF (reference sequence). V was clipped by 4 bases and J by 0 bases, with 12 bases between them. CDR3 nucleotides: TGTGCCACCAGCAACCCGGGGAGCATGAACACTGAAGCTTTCTTT. It specifies CATSNPGSMNTEAFF.